Presented here are 28 T cell receptor beta chains from one specimen sequenced in a study of graft-versus-host responses after intestinal transplantation. Clones were sequenced by immunoSEQ multiplex PCR, and TCRdb holds only the in-frame ones, with some missing. The data show over 70,000 clones, 94% seen once. Their specific antigens are unknown. Sample: unstimulated CD8+ T cells sorted from spleen or lymph node cells, taken before intestinal transplant. These receptors were obtained from a human donor who received an intestinal transplant.

The count of this clone is one. The chain links TRBV4-1 to TRBJ1-1, with D tentatively TRBD1 (5 bases). Trimming shortened V by 1 base and J by 5 bases, and 11 bases separated the two germline ends. This CDR3 spans 14 amino acids. In germline, CDR1 is MGHRA, CDR2 YSYEKL. CDR3 loop: CASSQVGGETEAFF. DNA for the CDR3: TGCGCCAGCAGCCAAGTGGGGGGAGAAACTGAAGCTTTCTTT.

There are a few counts of this clone. The chain carries TRBV5-5 and TRBJ2-7; TRBD2 is a possible D gene (7 bases). Germline CDR1 reads SGHKS; CDR2 reads YYEKEE (reference sequence). Trimming stripped 4 bases from V and 2 bases from J, with 16 bases between. The CDR3 extends over 15 amino acids. The CDR3 nucleotides are TGTGCCAGCAGCACGGAGGGAGGGGGGACCTACGAGCAGTACTTC. Protein sequence: CASSTEGGGTYEQYF.

The chain is built from TRBV27 and TRBJ2-2, with TRBD2 identical over 7 bases. Germline CDR1 reads MNHEY; CDR2 reads SMNVEV (reference sequence). This CDR3 comprises 15 residues. V trimming: 3 bases; J trimming: 8 bases; junction bases outside the gene matches: 9. CDR3 in DNA: TGTGCCAGCAGTTTTGCGGCGGGAGCTTTGGGGGAGCTGTTTTTT. Protein: CASSFAAGALGELFF.

The chain combines TRBV19 with TRBJ2-5; TRBD2 matches at 11 bases. The tail of the sequence fits TRBJ2-7 better, so the J call may be wrong. From germline, CDR1 is LNHDA and CDR2 SQIVND (reference sequence). The CDR3 totals 17 residues. This chain's CDR3 is CASSTRGLADSSYEQYF. The CDR3 DNA reads as TGTGCCAGTAGTACCCGGGGACTAGCGGATAGCTCCTACGAGCAGTACTTC.

This clone has a single count. CDR3 loop: CASSPAGRDDNSPLHF. CDR3 DNA sequence: TGTGCCAGCAGCCCAGCCGGCAGGGACGATAATTCACCCCTCCACTTT. The chain uses TRBV2 and TRBJ1-6, with a tentative D call TRBD1 (5 bases). This CDR3 is 16 amino acids long. V lost 6 bases and J 5 bases, leaving 17 bases between the germline ends. CDR1 is SNHLY and CDR2 is FYNNEI in the germline V gene.

The DNA for the CDR3 is TGTGCCAGCAGCACTACCGGGACCGTTCAGGCAGATACGCAGTATTTT. Translating gives CASSTTGTVQADTQYF. The genes are TRBV7-6 and TRBJ2-3; TRBD1 or TRBD2 may be the D gene (5 bases each). Trimming cost V 5 bases and J 4 bases, with 19 bases left between them. Per germline, CDR1 SGHVS and CDR2 FNYEAQ. This CDR3 has 16 amino acids.

This rearrangement joins TRBV4-1 to TRBJ2-7; TRBD2 matches at 8 bases. The CDR3 is 18 amino acids. Germline CDR1 and CDR2: MGHRA and YSYEKL. V gave up 1 base and J gave up 2 bases; unmatched junction bases: 13. CDR3 sequence (DNA): TGCGCCAGCAGCCAAGTCCCCCCTACTAGCGGCCTCGCCTACGAGCAGTACTTC. It translates to CASSQVPPTSGLAYEQYF.

In DNA, the CDR3 is TGTGCCACCAGCAGTGCGGGAGGGAATGAAAAACTGTTTTTT. Translated: CATSSAGGNEKLFF. The chain joins TRBV15 to TRBJ1-4, with D hard to call. V was trimmed by 3 bases and J by 5 bases, leaving 10 bases between them. The germline V gene encodes CDR1 LNHNV and CDR2 YYDKDF (reference sequence). CDR3 length: 14 amino acids.

V gene TRBV9 combines with J gene TRBJ2-2, with 10 nucleotides matching TRBD2. Germline V CDR1 and CDR2: SGDLS, YYNGEE. V lost 0 bases and J lost 5; bases outside the gene matches: 10. This CDR3 has 18 amino acids. The CDR3 sequence is CASSVDLRSGRQTGELFF. DNA for the CDR3: TGTGCCAGCAGCGTAGATCTCCGTAGCGGGAGGCAAACCGGGGAGCTGTTTTTT.

This chain connects TRBV28 to TRBJ2-7; the match to TRBD1 covers 7 bases. From germline, CDR1 is MDHEN and CDR2 SYDVKM. The CDR3 length is 15 residues. V lost 4 bases to trimming and J lost 5 bases; unmatched junction nucleotides: 11. The CDR3 region has the DNA TGTGCCAGCAGTTCGACCGGGACAGAGGTCGACGAGCAGTACTTC. It encodes CASSSTGTEVDEQYF.

The J gene is TRBJ2-5, the V gene TRBV7-9, with D uncertain. The assigned J gene may be wrong: the sequence end matches TRBJ2-7 better. Germline lookup yields CDR1 SEHNR and CDR2 FQNEAQ (reference sequence). The CDR3 runs to 16 residues. CDR3 protein: CASSLDLQKTPYEQYF. The CDR3 DNA reads as TGTGCCAGCAGCTTAGACCTGCAGAAGACCCCCTACGAGCAGTACTTC.

This chain joins TRBV7-9 and TRBJ2-3, with D tentatively TRBD1 (5 bases). CDR3 length: 16 amino acids. Germline V gene data show CDR1 as SEHNR and CDR2 as FQNEAQ (reference sequence). With 2 bases removed from V and 2 bases from J, the gap between germline ends came to 14 bases. CDR3 protein: CASSLTVRQSTDTQYF. The CDR3 DNA reads TGTGCCAGCAGCTTAACGGTCCGACAGTCCACAGATACGCAGTATTTT.

The V call is TRBV28, the J call TRBJ2-1; the match to TRBD2 covers 12 bases. The J segment lost 3 bases and the V segment lost 2 bases, leaving 5 bases of the junction unmatched. The CDR3 is 17 amino acids. The germline gives CDR1 MDHEN, CDR2 SYDVKM. CDR3 coding DNA: TGTGCCAGCAGTTTAAGACGGACTAGCGGGATCTACAATGAGCAGTTCTTC. Its protein is CASSLRRTSGIYNEQFF.

The CDR3 DNA follows: TGTGCCTGGAATGTGGGGTACAACGGTGAAAAACTGTTTTTT. It specifies CAWNVGYNGEKLFF. J is TRBJ1-4 and V is TRBV30, with D hard to call. The CDR3 is 14 amino acids. The germline V gene has CDR1 GTSNPN and CDR2 SVGIG (reference sequence). V dropped 4 bases and J dropped 7 bases, with 16 bases sitting between them.

The chain couples TRBV6-1 to TRBJ2-2, with D uncertain. CDR1 is MNHNS, CDR2 SASEGT, per germline. V was shortened by 5 bases and J by 3 bases, with 7 bases between the two germline ends. The CDR3 runs to 13 residues. As DNA, the CDR3 is TGTGCCAGCAGTTTAGCCTACACCGGGGAGCTGTTTTTT. Its translation is CASSLAYTGELFF.

This chain links TRBV2 with TRBJ2-7, with D possibly being TRBD1 (5 bases). V gave up 2 bases and J gave up 4 bases, with 15 bases separating them. Germline V CDR1 and CDR2: SNHLY, FYNNEI. The CDR3 runs 15 residues. In DNA form, the CDR3 reads TGTGCCAGCAGTGAAAGGGGTAAGGGTACTTACGAGCAGTACTTC. It codes for CASSERGKGTYEQYF.

V usage is TRBV6-5 and J usage is TRBJ2-7, with 9 bases lining up with TRBD1. The length of the CDR3 is 13 residues. Per germline, CDR1 MNHEY and CDR2 SVGAGI. The V gene end was trimmed by 4 bases and the J gene end by 4 bases; junction bases not matched to a gene: 2. The CDR3 spells CASSWTGEYEQYF. The CDR3 coding sequence is TGTGCCAGCAGTTGGACAGGGGAATACGAGCAGTACTTC.

The genes are TRBV14 and TRBJ2-7, with TRBD1 identical over 8 bases. J lost 2 bases, V lost 2 bases, and 8 bases had no gene match. Germline CDR1 and CDR2: SGHDN and FVKESK. CDR3 length equals 16 residues. CDR3 nucleotide sequence: TGTGCCAGCAGCCAATGGTCCGGGACAGGCCCCTACGAGCAGTACTTC. Translating gives CASSQWSGTGPYEQYF.

This clone was seen only once. This chain uses TRBV5-6 with TRBJ2-1; 9 bases are a match to TRBD2. This CDR3 has 15 amino acids. Per germline, CDR1 SGHDT and CDR2 YYEEEE. V was clipped by 4 bases and J by 4 bases; unmatched bases: 6. CDR3 amino acids: CASSPTSGLYNEQFF. Here the CDR3 DNA reads TGTGCCAGCAGCCCGACTAGCGGACTGTACAATGAGCAGTTCTTC.

The chain recombines TRBV2 with TRBJ1-2; D unresolved. This CDR3 is 12 amino acids long. Germline CDR1 reads SNHLY; CDR2 reads FYNNEI. V was shortened by 7 bases and J by 4 bases, with 10 bases between the two germline ends. CDR3 residues: CASTPAGYGYTF. The CDR3 DNA reads as TGTGCCAGCACCCCCGCGGGCTATGGCTACACCTTC.

A note on this clone: Sequence at one end of the junction differs from germline and may be a read error. The CDR3 reads CASGQLDLGSPSVERYF. The CDR3 nucleotides read TGTGCCAGCGGCCAGCTAGACCTGGGATCGCCCTCGGTCGAGCGGTACTTC. This rearrangement joins TRBV4-2 to TRBJ2-7; the D is unclear. The CDR3 covers 17 residues. Germline V lookup: CDR1 LGHNA, CDR2 YNFKEQ.

This clone was observed once. The CDR3 protein is CASSQVSNTEAFF. For the CDR3, the DNA is TGCGCCAGCAGCCAAGTCTCGAACACTGAAGCTTTCTTT. This chain connects TRBV4-1 to TRBJ1-1; D not resolved. Trimming removed 1 base at V and 1 base at J, with 4 bases between. Germline loops: CDR1 MGHRA, CDR2 YSYEKL. CDR3 length: 13 amino acids.

This chain uses TRBV28 with TRBJ2-7, with 9 bases lining up with TRBD1. Germline-derived CDR1 and CDR2 are MDHEN and SYDVKM. V shed 6 bases and J 6 bases; nucleotides not matched to a gene: 9. This CDR3 has 14 amino acids. In nucleotides, the CDR3 is TGTGCCAGCAGATACCGGGACAGGGTTTTCGAGCAGTACTTC. Translating gives CASRYRDRVFEQYF.

The chain couples TRBV28 to TRBJ2-1, with TRBD2 matching 7 bases. V was pared by 2 bases and J by 4 bases, with 8 bases of the junction left unmatched. The CDR3 totals 16 residues. Germline V gives CDR1 MDHEN, CDR2 SYDVKM. The CDR3 sequence: CASSLVGLAAYNEQFF. As DNA, the CDR3 is TGTGCCAGCAGTTTAGTAGGCCTAGCGGCGTACAATGAGCAGTTCTTC.

The chain carries TRBV4-1 and TRBJ2-1; D is possibly TRBD1 or TRBD2 (5 bases each). The CDR3 covers 14 residues. CDR1 MGHRA and CDR2 YSYEKL come from the germline V gene. With 0 bases removed from V and 10 bases from J, the gap between germline ends came to 13 bases. CDR3 protein: CASSQEVLGDEQFF. The CDR3, as DNA: TGCGCCAGCAGCCAAGAGGTTCTAGGGGACGAGCAGTTCTTC.

The chain joins TRBV5-5 to TRBJ2-5; TRBD2 matches 9 bases. CDR3 length: 14 amino acids. Germline V lookup: CDR1 SGHKS, CDR2 YYEKEE (reference sequence). V lost 2 bases, J lost 3 bases, and 2 bases stayed unmatched. CDR3: CASSLGLAKETQYF. CDR3 DNA sequence: TGTGCCAGCAGCTTAGGACTAGCGAAAGAGACCCAGTACTTC.

V usage is TRBV6-5 and J usage is TRBJ1-5; D remains ambiguous. Germline assignment: CDR1 MNHEY and CDR2 SVGAGI. The V and J ends lost 0 bases and 5 bases respectively, with 8 bases between them. CDR3 length: 14 residues. The CDR3 here is CASSYSFGDQPQHF. CDR3 nucleotides: TGTGCCAGCAGTTACTCTTTCGGGGATCAGCCCCAGCATTTT.

V is TRBV7-8 and J is TRBJ1-1; 7 bases fit TRBD1. Germline loops: CDR1 SGHVS, CDR2 FQNEAQ. J lost 2 bases, V lost 6 bases, and 12 bases had no gene match. CDR3 length: 16 amino acids. In DNA form, the CDR3 reads TGTGCCAGCAGTCGTGAAGCCGGGACAGCAAACACTGAAGCTTTCTTT. Residues: CASSREAGTANTEAFF.